Following are 27 T cell receptor beta chains from one sample sequenced in a study of cytomegalovirus exposure and HLA in healthy donors. Primers: 60 Vbeta forward and 13 Jbeta reverse. TCRdb's copy holds only in-frame clones and misses some; the assay was immunoSEQ multiplex PCR. The sample includes approximately 100,000 clones, about 74% of them seen just once. The sequenced sample consisted of PBMCs. These receptors all come from a man in his 60s in good health and CMV-seropositive.

V gene TRBV6-1 combines with J gene TRBJ1-5; 8 nucleotides line up with TRBD1. With V trimmed by 8 bases and J by 8 bases, 11 bases remained unmatched. The length of the CDR3 is 14 residues. Looked up from germline, CDR1 is MNHNS and CDR2 is SASEGT. The CDR3 reads CASGTQGVVKPQHF. CDR3 coding DNA: TGTGCCAGCGGCACACAGGGGGTGGTGAAGCCCCAGCATTTT.

The CDR3 DNA reads TGTGCCACCACAACAGGGGGGTCGTACGAGCAGTACTTC. It yields the protein CATTTGGSYEQYF. The rearrangement links TRBV5-8 to TRBJ2-7; 8 bases match TRBD1. The germline V gene has CDR1 SGHTS and CDR2 YDEGEE. J lost 4 bases, V lost 9 bases, and 9 bases had no gene match. This CDR3 spans 13 amino acids.

This chain connects TRBV29-1 to TRBJ1-5; 12 positions match TRBD1. The CDR3 consists of 17 residues. The germline V gene has CDR1 SQVTM and CDR2 ANQGSEA. V trimming: 6 bases; J trimming: 0 bases; junction bases outside the gene matches: 9. CDR3 nucleotide sequence: TGCAGCGTCGCAGGGACAGGGGGCCGATATAGCAATCAGCCCCAGCATTTT. It specifies CSVAGTGGRYSNQPQHF. Variable domain in full (rest from reference TRBV29-1 and TRBJ1-5): SAVISQKPSRDICQRGTSLTIQCQVDSQVTMMFWYRQQPGQSLTLIATANQGSEATYESGFVIDKFPISRPNLTFSTLTVSNMSPEDSSIYLCSVAGTGGRYSNQPQHFGDGTRLSIL.

The rearrangement uses TRBV18 and TRBJ1-1; the D gene is possibly TRBD1 (6 bases). Deletions cut 5 bases from V and 0 bases from J, with 13 bases between. Germline lookup yields CDR1 KGHSH and CDR2 LQKENI. The length of the CDR3 is 15 residues. CDR3 protein: CASSKKQGMNTEAFF. CDR3 DNA: TGTGCCAGCTCAAAGAAGCAGGGGATGAACACTGAAGCTTTCTTT.

This chain uses TRBV10-3 with TRBJ2-3, with 11 bases matching TRBD2. Germline-derived CDR1 and CDR2 are ENHRY and SYGVKD. The CDR3 sequence is 15 residues long. V was clipped by 4 bases and J by 6 bases; unmatched bases: 6. The CDR3 coding sequence is TGTGCCATCAGTGGTATAGCGGGGGGGGCGGATACGCAGTATTTT. This sequence encodes CAISGIAGGADTQYF.

The V and J genes are TRBV13 and TRBJ2-2, with D uncertain. The germline CDR1 and CDR2 sequences are PRHDT and FYEKMQ (reference sequence). Trimming removed 5 bases from V and 7 bases from J, with 5 bases in between. CDR3 length: 11 amino acids. The CDR3 region has the DNA TGTGCCAGCAGCCTATTCGGGGAGCTGTTTTTT. It specifies CASSLFGELFF.

The chain joins TRBV15 to TRBJ1-2, with D possibly TRBD1 on 5 matching bases. Germline CDR1 reads LNHNV; CDR2 reads YYDKDF (reference sequence). The CDR3 runs 14 residues. Trimming shortened V by 6 bases and J by 4 bases, and 15 bases separated the two germline ends. As DNA, the CDR3 is TGTGCCACCAGGAGTCCAGGGCGTATCTATGGCTACACCTTC. Its translation: CATRSPGRIYGYTF.

Note on this clone: Other DNA variants within this sample encode the same CDR3. The J gene is TRBJ2-1, the V gene TRBV5-1, with 10 bases that match TRBD1. V was pared by 0 bases and J by 4 bases, with 1 base of the junction left unmatched. The germline gives CDR1 SGHRS, CDR2 YFSETQ. CDR3 length equals 15 residues. The CDR3 DNA reads TGCGCCAGCAGCTTGGGGACAGGGGGATACAATGAGCAGTTCTTC. Protein product: CASSLGTGGYNEQFF.

The sample holds a few counts of this clone. V and J are TRBV4-1 and TRBJ2-5; D gene uncertain. CDR1 is MGHRA and CDR2 is YSYEKL in the germline V gene. The V gene lost 2 bases and the J gene lost 1 base, with 11 bases spanning the gap. This CDR3 comprises 15 residues. The CDR3 region is CASSQSVSPQETQYF. The CDR3 region has the DNA TGCGCCAGCAGCCAATCAGTTAGCCCCCAAGAGACCCAGTACTTC.

The genes are TRBV6-5 and TRBJ2-7; a possible D gene is TRBD2 (6 bases). The CDR3 consists of 15 residues. Germline V gives CDR1 MNHEY, CDR2 SVGAGI. Trimming shortened V by 0 bases and J by 6 bases, and 15 bases separated the two germline ends. The CDR3 region has the DNA TGTGCCAGCAGTTACTCAAGGGCGAGGAGGGGCGAGCAGTACTTC. Protein product: CASSYSRARRGEQYF.

The rearrangement links TRBV4-2 to TRBJ2-5; 16 bases are a match to TRBD2. The assigned J gene may be wrong: the sequence end matches TRBJ2-7 better. Germline V gene sequence: CDR1 LGHNA, CDR2 YNFKEQ. CDR3 length equals 19 residues. The CDR3 DNA follows: TGTGCCAGCAGCCAAGGTCCCGGGACTAGCGGGGGGGGTACCTACGAGCAGTACTTC. Translated, it gives CASSQGPGTSGGGTYEQYF.

This chain uses TRBV27 with TRBJ2-3, with 8 nucleotides matching TRBD2. The V gene end was trimmed by 5 bases and the J gene end by 2 bases; junction bases not matched to a gene: 9. CDR1 MNHEY and CDR2 SMNVEV come from the germline V gene (reference sequence). This CDR3 has 16 amino acids. Here the CDR3 reads CASSAGLAFYTDTQYF. The CDR3 DNA reads TGTGCCAGCAGTGCTGGACTAGCCTTCTACACAGATACGCAGTATTTT.

The gene calls are TRBV4-1 and TRBJ1-2, with a tentative D call TRBD1 (5 bases). In germline, CDR1 is MGHRA, CDR2 YSYEKL. CDR3 size: 15 residues. V dropped 2 bases and J dropped 6 bases, with 16 bases sitting between them. CDR3 bases: TGCGCCAGCAGCCAATACCCCAGGGCGTTCGATGGCTACACCTTC. This translates into CASSQYPRAFDGYTF.

The chain links TRBV29-1 to TRBJ2-1; 9 bases align to TRBD2. With V trimmed by 6 bases and J by 4 bases, 13 bases remained unmatched. The length of the CDR3 is 16 residues. Germline CDR1 SQVTM, CDR2 ANQGSEA. CDR3 sequence reads: CSVRGIAGGRYNEQFF. The CDR3 region has the DNA TGCAGCGTACGAGGAATTGCGGGGGGGCGATACAATGAGCAGTTCTTC.

The V and J genes are TRBV19 and TRBJ2-1; D gene ambiguous. Trimming removed 3 bases from V and 5 bases from J, with 8 bases in between. Germline V gene data show CDR1 as LNHDA and CDR2 as SQIVND (reference sequence). The CDR3 has 13 amino acids. CDR3 sequence (DNA): TGTGCCAGTAGTATGGAAGCGAACAATGAGCAGTTCTTC. The encoded protein is CASSMEANNEQFF. Combining the CDR3 with reference TRBV19 and TRBJ2-1 gives the whole variable domain DGGITQSPKYLFRKEGQNVTLSCEQNLNHDAMYWYRQDPGQGLRLIYYSQIVNDFQKGDIAEGYSVSREKKESFPLTVTSAQKNPTAFYLCASSMEANNEQFFGPGTRLTVL.

This clone was detected once. V is TRBV6-5 and J is TRBJ2-5; 9 bases are a match to TRBD1. The CDR3 covers 13 residues. V lost 5 bases and J lost 3; bases outside the gene matches: 1. Germline values: CDR1 MNHEY, CDR2 SVGAGI. Written as DNA, the CDR3 is TGTGCCAGCAGTCGGGACAGGGAAGAGACCCAGTACTTC. It specifies CASSRDREETQYF.

This chain connects TRBV7-9 to TRBJ1-1; weak D call: TRBD1 (5 bases). The V end lost 1 base, the J end lost 10 bases, and 16 bases lay between the germline ends. CDR1 and CDR2 (germline): SEHNR, FQNEAQ (reference sequence). The CDR3 length is 14 residues. The CDR3 region is CASSLGLASGGAFF. In DNA, the CDR3 is TGTGCCAGCAGCTTAGGACTTGCCTCGGGGGGAGCTTTCTTT. Using reference TRBV7-9 and TRBJ1-1 for the parts outside the CDR3, the full variable domain is DTGVSQNPRHKITKRGQNVTFRCDPISEHNRLYWYRQTLGQGPEFLTYFQNEAQLEKSRLLSDRFSAERPKGSFSTLEIQRTEQGDSAMYLCASSLGLASGGAFFGQGTRLTVV.

This clone has more than one count but fewer than ten. The chain combines TRBV5-6 with TRBJ1-1; D call uncertain. Germline lookup yields CDR1 SGHDT and CDR2 YYEEEE. The CDR3 sequence is 12 residues long. The germline V and J ends were trimmed by 0 bases and 6 bases, with 6 bases remaining between them. CDR3 loop: CASSLVPAEAFF. CDR3 DNA sequence: TGTGCCAGCAGCTTGGTGCCAGCTGAAGCTTTCTTT.

This chain links TRBV2 with TRBJ1-5; possibly TRBD1 for D (5 bases). Trimming took off 7 bases at V and 2 bases at J, with 9 bases between the two ends. Germline values: CDR1 SNHLY, CDR2 FYNNEI. The CDR3 runs 13 residues. The CDR3 loop is CASTGLGNQPQHF. In DNA form, the CDR3 reads TGTGCCAGCACGGGACTTGGCAATCAGCCCCAGCATTTT.

As for this clone: A junction boundary mismatches the germline segment, possibly from a read error. The chain recombines TRBV7-9 with TRBJ1-2, with D tentatively TRBD1 (5 bases). The CDR3 loop spans 16 amino acids. In germline, CDR1 is SEHNR, CDR2 FQNEAQ (reference sequence). CDR3 residues: CSSSSPNWQGNYGYTF. For the CDR3, the DNA is TGTTCCAGCAGCTCCCCAAATTGGCAGGGTAACTATGGCTACACCTTC.

The J gene is TRBJ2-1, the V gene TRBV7-3; TRBD2 matches at 10 bases. The CDR3 sequence is 14 residues long. V was clipped by 4 bases and J by 7 bases; unmatched bases: 4. Germline V gene lookup returns CDR1 SGHTA and CDR2 FQGTGA. The CDR3 spells CASSSAGGRNEQFF. CDR3 sequence (DNA): TGTGCCAGCAGCTCAGCGGGGGGGCGGAATGAGCAGTTCTTC.

This chain joins TRBV7-9 and TRBJ2-2, with 9 bases that match TRBD1. Germline V gives CDR1 SEHNR, CDR2 FQNEAQ (reference sequence). The CDR3 length is 18 residues. V shed 4 bases, J shed 5 bases, and the junction held 14 bases outside the gene matches. CDR3 region: CASSYGLGTGRITGELFF. The DNA of the CDR3 is TGTGCCAGCAGCTACGGGTTAGGGACAGGGAGGATAACCGGGGAGCTGTTTTTT.

The V and J genes are TRBV10-3 and TRBJ2-3, with D perhaps matching TRBD1 (6 bases). The germline gives CDR1 ENHRY, CDR2 SYGVKD. CDR3 length: 12 residues. V lost 9 bases to trimming and J lost 0 bases, with 7 bases between them. The DNA of the CDR3 is TGTGCCATGGGGACAAGCACAGATACGCAGTATTTT. Its protein is CAMGTSTDTQYF.

The rearrangement joins TRBV2 to TRBJ2-7; a weak D match, TRBD2 (6 bases). Germline-derived CDR1 and CDR2 are SNHLY and FYNNEI. V was shortened by 3 bases and J by 6 bases, with 6 bases between the two germline ends. This CDR3 has 11 amino acids. The DNA for the CDR3 is TGTGCCAGCAGTGACGGGGGCGAGCAGTACTTC. This codes for CASSDGGEQYF.

The rearrangement joins TRBV7-6 to TRBJ2-3, with D maybe TRBD2 (6 bases). Trimming pared 5 bases from V and 9 bases from J, leaving 12 bases between. The CDR3 consists of 12 residues. From germline, CDR1 is SGHVS and CDR2 FNYEAQ. The CDR3 region is CASSALGGTQYF. For the CDR3, the DNA is TGTGCCAGCAGCGCTTTGGGGGGAACGCAGTATTTT.

The J gene is TRBJ2-5, the V gene TRBV11-2, with D maybe TRBD1 (6 bases). Germline V CDR1 and CDR2: SGHAT, FQNNGV. V lost 0 bases and J 7 bases, leaving 15 bases between the germline ends. The CDR3 totals 15 residues. The CDR3 loop is CASSLDGLSRGTQYF. The CDR3 nucleotides read TGTGCCAGCAGCTTAGACGGCCTCTCCAGGGGGACCCAGTACTTC.

V usage is TRBV7-3 and J usage is TRBJ2-3, with 9 bases aligning to TRBD2. This CDR3 comprises 15 residues. Looked up from germline, CDR1 is SGHTA and CDR2 is FQGTGA. The junction had 5 bases not matched to a gene; V was cut back by 5 bases and J by 2 bases. The CDR3 loop reads CASSPLAGNTDTQYF. In DNA, the CDR3 is TGTGCCAGCAGCCCTCTAGCGGGGAACACAGATACGCAGTATTTT.